The TCR beta chain described here comes from a study of OX40 agonist ivuxolimab in advanced cancers. Method: immunoSEQ multiplex PCR; TCRdb's copy keeps in-frame clones and lacks some. The sample includes over 95,000 clones, about 91% of them seen just once. Sequences were derived from CD4+ or CD8+ T cells sorted from blood, sampled in a trial of the OX40 agonist ivuxolimab. This receptor was obtained from an adult with an advanced solid tumor such as melanoma, head and neck, liver or kidney cancer.

DNA for the CDR3: TGTGCCAGCAGCCGGGGGCCCGTGGGCTCGAGCTATGGCTACACCTTC. Protein sequence: CASSRGPVGSSYGYTF. V gene TRBV5-5 combines with J gene TRBJ1-2; possibly TRBD1 for D (6 bases). Germline V gene lookup returns CDR1 SGHKS and CDR2 YYEKEE (reference sequence). The length of the CDR3 is 16 residues. With 4 bases removed from V and 4 bases from J, the gap between germline ends came to 20 bases.